The T cell receptor (beta chain) described here comes from a study of cytotoxic CD8 clonotypes in ibrutinib-treated CLL. Assay used: immunoSEQ multiplex PCR; TCRdb lists only in-frame clones, some missing. The table lists 200,000 to 250,000 clones, 70% of them singletons. This CDR3 has 16 residues. Germline V gene lookup returns CDR1 GTSNPN and CDR2 SVGIG (reference sequence). The germline V and J ends were trimmed by 0 bases and 3 bases, with 15 bases remaining between them. This clone was recorded once. Specimen: PBMCs, collected after 24 months of ibrutinib treatment. V usage is TRBV30 and J usage is TRBJ2-1; TRBD2 might be the D (6 bases). This TCR derives from a human donor with chronic lymphocytic leukemia. CDR3 in amino acids: CAWSVLVADNYNEQFF. Here the CDR3 DNA reads TGTGCCTGGAGTGTACTAGTAGCGGATAACTACAATGAGCAGTTCTTC.